This T cell receptor beta chain was recovered during a study of Graves' ophthalmopathy and Graves' hyperthyroidism. Findings and limits, study-wide: Among expanded thyroid clonotypes above 0.001 frequency, most also occurred in blood.

The authors amplified TCR beta CDR3 regions, and they did so from RNA transcripts for repertoire sequencing. Scientists carried out first-round RT-PCR using HTBI primers and then a second-round multiplex PCR. MiXCR, run by TCRdb on the multiplex PCR reads, gives a single entry per CDR3 protein. This table has 300,000 to 400,000 distinct CDR3 sequences, approximately 18% appearing once. No ophthalmopathy within 18 months of follow-up signified stable hyperthyroidism. Many counts were recorded for this clonotype. Its target is not known. CDR3 size: 14 residues. With 6 bases clipped from V and 3 bases from J, the junction kept 5 bases outside the gene matches.

The sample comprised peripheral blood. The receptor comes from an adult woman with stable Graves' hyperthyroidism. The V gene is TRBV12-3 or TRBV12-4, the J gene TRBJ2-7; the match to TRBD2 covers 10 bases. Here the CDR3 DNA reads TGTGCCAGCAGCCGAAGCGGGAGGGACTACGAGCAGTACTTC. Translated: CASSRSGRDYEQYF.